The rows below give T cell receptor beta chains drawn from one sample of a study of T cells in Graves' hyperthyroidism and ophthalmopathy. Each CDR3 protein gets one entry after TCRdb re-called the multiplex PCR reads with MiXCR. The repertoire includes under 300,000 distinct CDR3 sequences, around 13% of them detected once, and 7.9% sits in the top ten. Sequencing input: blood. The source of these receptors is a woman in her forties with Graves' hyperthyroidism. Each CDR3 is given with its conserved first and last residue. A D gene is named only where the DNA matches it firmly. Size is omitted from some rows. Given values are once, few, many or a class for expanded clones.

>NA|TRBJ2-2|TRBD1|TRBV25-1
TGTGCCAGCAGTAGGTACAGGGGGGCGAACACCGGGGAGCTGTTTTTT
CASSRYRGANTGELFF
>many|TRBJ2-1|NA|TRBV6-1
TGTGCCAGCAGTTTGGTACCTCTCACCTACAATGAGCAGTTCTTC
CASSLVPLTYNEQFF
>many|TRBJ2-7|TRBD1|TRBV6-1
TGTGCCAGCAGAAATGGACAGGGGGACTACGAGCAGTACTTC
CASRNGQGDYEQYF
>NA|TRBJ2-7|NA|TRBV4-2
TGTGCCAGCAGCCAGAGGGCCCTGGACGGGGCCTACGAGCAGTACTTC
CASSQRALDGAYEQYF
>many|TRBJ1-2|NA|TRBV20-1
TGCAGTGTTCGGCTATTTGGTGGCTACACCTTC
CSVRLFGGYTF
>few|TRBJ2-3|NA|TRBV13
TGTGCCAGCAGCTTAATCAGCGGAGTTAGCACAGATACGCAGTATTTT
CASSLISGVSTDTQYF
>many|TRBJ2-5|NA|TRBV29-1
TGCAGCGTTGTTGAAGGAGTAGCAGAGACCCAGTACTTC
CSVVEGVAETQYF
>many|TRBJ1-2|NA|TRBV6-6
TGTGCCAGCAGTTACTCGAATGGGTTTTATGGCTACACCTTC
CASSYSNGFYGYTF
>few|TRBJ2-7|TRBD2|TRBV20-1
TGCAGTGCCGCCGGGACTAGCGACTACGAGCAGTACTTC
CSAAGTSDYEQYF
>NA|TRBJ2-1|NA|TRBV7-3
TGTGCCAGCAGCTATGACTACTACAATGAGCAGTTCTTC
CASSYDYYNEQFF
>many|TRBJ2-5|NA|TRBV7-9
TGTGCCAGCAGCCTCACAGGAGAAGAGACCCAGTACTTC
CASSLTGEETQYF
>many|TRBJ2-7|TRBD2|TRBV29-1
TGCAGCGTATTGGCGGGAGTTGGGTACGAGCAGTACTTC
CSVLAGVGYEQYF
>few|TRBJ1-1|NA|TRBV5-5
TGTGCCAGCAGCTTGGAGTGGAGTAACACTGAAGCTTTCTTT
CASSLEWSNTEAFF
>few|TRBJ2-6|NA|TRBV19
TGTGCCAGTAGTTATTCGGCAGGGGCTGGGGCCAACGTCCTGACTTTC
CASSYSAGAGANVLTF
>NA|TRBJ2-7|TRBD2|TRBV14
TGTGCCAGCAGCTGGACTAGCGGGAGGGACGAGCAGTACTTC
CASSWTSGRDEQYF
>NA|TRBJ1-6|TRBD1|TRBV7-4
TGTGCCAGCAGCTTAGAAGGGACAGGGGACTACTTT
CASSLEGTGDYF
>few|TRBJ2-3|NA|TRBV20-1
TGCAGTGCTAGAGATCTGTATACGCAGTATTTT
CSARDLYTQYF
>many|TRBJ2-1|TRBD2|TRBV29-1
TGCAGCGTTGCGACTAGCCTCTACAATGAGCAGTTCTTC
CSVATSLYNEQFF
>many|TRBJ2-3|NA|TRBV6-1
TGTTCTTATCTAGCTCCTAACACAGATACGCAGTATTTT
CSYLAPNTDTQYF
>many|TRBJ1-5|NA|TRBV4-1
TGCGCCAGCAGCCAAGAGGGGCGGGTTCAGCCCCAGCATTTT
CASSQEGRVQPQHF
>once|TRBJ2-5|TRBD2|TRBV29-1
TGCAGCACCGGGACTAGCCCCGAGACCCAGTACTTC
CSTGTSPETQYF
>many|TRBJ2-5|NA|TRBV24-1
TGTGCCACCAGTGACCCGTACCAAGAGACCCAGTACTTC
CATSDPYQETQYF
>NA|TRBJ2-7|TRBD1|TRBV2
TGTGCCAGCAGGGGCTTCGGACAGGGTAACGAGCAGTACTTC
CASRGFGQGNEQYF
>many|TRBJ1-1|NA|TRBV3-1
TGTGCCAGCAGACCCAACACCGGCACTGAAGCTTTCTTT
CASRPNTGTEAFF
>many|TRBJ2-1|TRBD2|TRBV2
TGTGCCAGCAGTGGATCAGGGAGGGGTGAGCAGTTCTTC
CASSGSGRGEQFF
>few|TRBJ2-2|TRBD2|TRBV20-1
TGCAGTGCCCGAAGGGGAGGGTACGCCGGGGAGCTGTTTTTT
CSARRGGYAGELFF
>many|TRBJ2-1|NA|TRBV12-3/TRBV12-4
TGTGCCAGCAGCCCTTTCACGGGGGGCGATGAGCAGTTCTTC
CASSPFTGGDEQFF
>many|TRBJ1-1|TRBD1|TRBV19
TGTGCCAGTAGTACAGGGGGCAAGGAAGCTTTCTTT
CASSTGGKEAFF
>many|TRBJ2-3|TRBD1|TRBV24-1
TGTGCCACCAGTGAACCAGGGGGCATAGATACGCAGTATTTT
CATSEPGGIDTQYF
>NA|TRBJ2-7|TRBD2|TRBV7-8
TGTGCCAGCAGCTTAGCTCCTAGCGGGAGTTCCTACGAGCAGTACTTC
CASSLAPSGSSYEQYF
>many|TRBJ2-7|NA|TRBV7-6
TGTGCCAGCAGCTTAGTCCCAGAAACGAGGTACGAGCAGTACTTC
CASSLVPETRYEQYF
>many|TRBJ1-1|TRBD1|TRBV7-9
TGTGCCAGCAGCTTAGATAGGGGGCCGGGAGCTTTCTTT
CASSLDRGPGAFF
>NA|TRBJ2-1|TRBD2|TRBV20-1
TGCAGTGCTAGAGATCAGTTCTTGTCGGCTAGCGGGAGTAGCTCTGAGCAGTTCTTC
CSARDQFLSASGSSSEQFF
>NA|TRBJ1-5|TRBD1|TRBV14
TGTGCCAGCAGCCAAGACGGGACAGTCCATAGCAATCAGCCCCAGCATTTT
CASSQDGTVHSNQPQHF
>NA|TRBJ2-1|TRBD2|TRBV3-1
TGTGCCAGCAGCCAAGAGCTAGCGGGAGTAGGTGAGCAGTTCTTC
CASSQELAGVGEQFF
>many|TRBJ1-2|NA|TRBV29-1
TGCAGCGTTGAGTCCAGGGGCGGCTACACCTTC
CSVESRGGYTF
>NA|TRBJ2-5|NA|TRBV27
TGTGCCAACAGTTTGGGGGCAGGGGAGACCCAGTACTTC
CANSLGAGETQYF
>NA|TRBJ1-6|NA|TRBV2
TGTGCCAGCAAATATGGGGTGGGCTCCTATAATTCACCCCTCCACTTT
CASKYGVGSYNSPLHF
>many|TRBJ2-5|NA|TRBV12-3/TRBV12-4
TGTGCCAGCAGTTTACGAGTACAAGAGACCCAGTACTTC
CASSLRVQETQYF
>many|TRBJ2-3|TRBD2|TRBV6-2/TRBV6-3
TGTGCCAGCAATCCCCCCACCCTCACTAGCGGCGCTCGAAGGGATACGCAGTATTTT
CASNPPTLTSGARRDTQYF
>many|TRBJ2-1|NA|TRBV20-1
TGCAGTGCTAGACGGGCCGTGGGGCTAGAAGAGTACAATGAGCAGTTCTTC
CSARRAVGLEEYNEQFF
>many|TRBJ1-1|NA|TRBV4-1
TGCGCCAGCAGCCAACCCACAGCCAGGAACACTGAAGCTTTCTTT
CASSQPTARNTEAFF
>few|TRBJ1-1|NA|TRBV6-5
TGTGCCAGCAGTTACTCAGGGTCCTCCACTGAAGCTTTCTTT
CASSYSGSSTEAFF
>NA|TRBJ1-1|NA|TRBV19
TGTGCCAGTAGTATTGGCAAAAAAGCTTTCTTT
CASSIGKKAFF
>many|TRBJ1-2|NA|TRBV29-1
TGCAGCGCGCCCACAGGGTCAAGGAACTATGGCTACACCTTC
CSAPTGSRNYGYTF
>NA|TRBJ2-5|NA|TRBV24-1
TGTGCCACCAGTGCCTTGGGGGCAGGGGAGGAGACCCAGTACTTC
CATSALGAGEETQYF
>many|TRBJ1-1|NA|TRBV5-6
TGTGCCAGCAGCTTGTGGGGTGGGAGCACTGAAGCTTTCTTT
CASSLWGGSTEAFF
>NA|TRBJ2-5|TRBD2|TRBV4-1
TGCGCCAGCAGCCAAGGTTCTAGCGGGAACCAACAAGAGACCCAGTACTTC
CASSQGSSGNQQETQYF